This T cell receptor beta chain came from a study of CD8 T cells in Susac syndrome. Sequencing of TCR beta was performed on blood CD8+ and CD4+ T cells. The multiple sclerosis controls were treatment-naive patients, and their relapsing-remitting disease was stable or active. Negative isolation yielded the CD8+ and CD4+ T cells, while FACS enriched the TEMRA cells. RNA was extracted with the RNeasy kit, and a quantity of roughly 0.45 to 1 ug was reverse transcribed using random hexamers. The CDR3 of TCR beta was amplified by immunoSEQ multiplex PCR across 54 Vbeta and 13 Jbeta. TCRdb itself ran the immunoSEQ multiplex PCR reads through MiXCR, one entry per CDR3 protein. The sample records some 150,000 distinct CDR3 sequences, 90% to 95% being singletons. The clonotype was recovered from a human donor with multiple sclerosis. Sequencing input: CD8+ T cells from PBMCs.

CDR3 sequence (DNA): TGCAGCGTTCGAAGTAACCACCGGTCTCAGTTCTTC. Its protein is CSVRSNHRSQFF. V is TRBV29-1 and J is TRBJ2-1; no firm D call. The V end lost 5 bases, the J end lost 13 bases, and 18 bases lay between the germline ends. This CDR3 spans 12 amino acids. CDR1 SQVTM and CDR2 ANQGSEA come from the germline V gene.